This entry lists 7 T cell receptor beta chains sequenced from one sample in a study of T cell responses to AZD1222 COVID-19 vaccine. TCRdb keeps only in-frame clones here, not all; method: immunoSEQ multiplex PCR. The top ten clones hold 11% to 15% of a sample with some 69,000 clones, about 80% of them seen once. Specimen: peripheral blood, collected 28 days after the second AZD1222 dose. The receptors shown here come from an adult who received the AZD1222 COVID-19 vaccine.

V usage is TRBV19 and J usage is TRBJ1-4; D ambiguous. This CDR3 spans 11 amino acids. V lost 2 bases and J lost 8, with 3 bases in between. Looked up from germline, CDR1 is LNHDA and CDR2 is SQIVND (reference sequence). The CDR3 nucleotides are TGTGCCAGTAGTATATTGGAAAAACTGTTTTTT. The encoded protein is CASSILEKLFF.

The CDR3 loop reads CASSPGQGTGELFF. In DNA, the CDR3 is TGTGCCAGCAGTCCGGGACAGGGCACCGGGGAGCTGTTTTTT. This chain links TRBV6-5 with TRBJ2-2; TRBD1 matches 9 bases. Germline-derived CDR1 and CDR2 are MNHEY and SVGAGI. The CDR3 is 14 amino acids. V shed 5 bases, J shed 4 bases, and the junction held 2 bases outside the gene matches.

The chain combines TRBV9 with TRBJ2-3; D is perhaps TRBD2 (6 bases). Trimming cost V 3 bases and J 2 bases, with 13 bases left between them. In germline, CDR1 is SGDLS, CDR2 YYNGEE. The CDR3 spans 15 residues. The CDR3 coding sequence is TGTGCCAGCAGCGGTGGGACTCCCCCCACAGATACGCAGTATTTT. This sequence encodes CASSGGTPPTDTQYF.

The CDR3 reads CASSFQGGEKLFF. CDR3 sequence (DNA): TGTGCCAGCAGTTTTCAGGGAGGGGAAAAACTGTTTTTT. This sequence joins TRBV12-3 or TRBV12-4 and TRBJ1-4, with a tentative D call TRBD1 (5 bases). Trimming left V 3 bases short and J 8 bases short, with 10 bases between. The length of the CDR3 is 13 residues.

V is TRBV20-1 and J is TRBJ2-7, with 7 bases aligning to TRBD2. J was trimmed by 0 bases and V by 3 bases; bases with no gene match: 8. CDR3 length: 15 amino acids. Germline V gene sequence: CDR1 DFQATT, CDR2 SNEGSKA (reference sequence). CDR3 sequence reads: CSASSGLWSSYEQYF. The DNA for the CDR3 is TGCAGTGCTAGTAGCGGGCTCTGGAGCTCCTACGAGCAGTACTTC.

The chain links TRBV19 to TRBJ1-4; D gene uncertain. Germline CDR1 LNHDA, CDR2 SQIVND (reference sequence). The CDR3 runs to 13 residues. Trimming stripped 7 bases from V and 0 bases from J, with 6 bases between. The CDR3: CASTRTTNEKLFF. The CDR3 region has the DNA TGTGCCAGTACACGGACAACTAATGAAAAACTGTTTTTT.

CDR3 DNA: TGTGCCAGCAGCCCCTCGAGGGGTTGGACCGGGGAGCTGTTTTTT. It codes for CASSPSRGWTGELFF. This chain connects TRBV9 to TRBJ2-2; D tentatively reads TRBD1 or TRBD2 (5 bases each). Germline CDR1 is SGDLS and CDR2 is YYNGEE. The V and J ends lost 4 bases and 5 bases respectively, with 15 bases between them. This CDR3 contains 15 residues.